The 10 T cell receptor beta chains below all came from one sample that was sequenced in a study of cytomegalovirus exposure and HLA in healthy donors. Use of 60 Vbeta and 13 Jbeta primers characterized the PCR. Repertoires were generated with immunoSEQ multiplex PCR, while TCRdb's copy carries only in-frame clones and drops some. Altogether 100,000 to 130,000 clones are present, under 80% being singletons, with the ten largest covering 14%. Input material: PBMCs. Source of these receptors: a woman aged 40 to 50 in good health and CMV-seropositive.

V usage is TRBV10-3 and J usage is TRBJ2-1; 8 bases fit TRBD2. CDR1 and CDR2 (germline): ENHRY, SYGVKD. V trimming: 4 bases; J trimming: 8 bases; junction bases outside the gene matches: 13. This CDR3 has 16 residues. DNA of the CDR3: TGTGCCATCAGTGGTAATCCGGGGGGGCTCAGGGATGAGCAGTTCTTC. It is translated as CAISGNPGGLRDEQFF.

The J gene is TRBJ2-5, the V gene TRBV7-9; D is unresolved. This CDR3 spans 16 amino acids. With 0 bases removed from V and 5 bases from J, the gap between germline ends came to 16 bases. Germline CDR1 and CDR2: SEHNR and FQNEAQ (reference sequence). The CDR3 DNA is TGTGCCAGCAGCTTAGCGAAGGCGGCTGCGTCGGAGACCCAGTACTTC. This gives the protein CASSLAKAAASETQYF. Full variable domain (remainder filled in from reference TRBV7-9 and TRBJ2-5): DTGVSQNPRHKITKRGQNVTFRCDPISEHNRLYWYRQTLGQGPEFLTYFQNEAQLEKSRLLSDRFSAERPKGSFSTLEIQRTEQGDSAMYLCASSLAKAAASETQYFGPGTRLLVL.

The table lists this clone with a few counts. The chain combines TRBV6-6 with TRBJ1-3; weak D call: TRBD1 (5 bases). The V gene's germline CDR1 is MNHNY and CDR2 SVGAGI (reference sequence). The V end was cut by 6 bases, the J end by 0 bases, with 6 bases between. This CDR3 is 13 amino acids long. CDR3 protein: CASRDSSGNTIYF. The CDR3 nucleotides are TGTGCCAGCAGAGACAGCTCTGGAAACACCATATATTTT.

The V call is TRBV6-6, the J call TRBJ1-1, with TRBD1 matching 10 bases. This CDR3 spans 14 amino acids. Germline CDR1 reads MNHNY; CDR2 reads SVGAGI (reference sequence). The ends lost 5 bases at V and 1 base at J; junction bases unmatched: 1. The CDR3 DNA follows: TGTGCCAGCAGTCGACAGGGGGCGAACACTGAAGCTTTCTTT. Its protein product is CASSRQGANTEAFF.

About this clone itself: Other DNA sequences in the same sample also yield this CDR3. As DNA, the CDR3 is TGTGGACTTCTCGGAGAGGAAACATGGTATGGCTACACCTTC. Protein sequence: CGLLGEETWYGYTF. The chain couples TRBV30 to TRBJ1-2; D not certain. There are 14 residues in the CDR3. Germline CDR1 reads GTSNPN; CDR2 reads SVGIG (reference sequence). Using reference TRBV30 and TRBJ1-2 for the parts outside the CDR3, the full variable domain is SQTIHQWPATLVQPVGSPLSLECTVEGTSNPNLYWYRQAAGRGLQLLFYSVGIGQISSEVPQNLSASRPQDRQFILSSKKLLLSDSGFYLCGLLGEETWYGYTFGSGTRLTVV.

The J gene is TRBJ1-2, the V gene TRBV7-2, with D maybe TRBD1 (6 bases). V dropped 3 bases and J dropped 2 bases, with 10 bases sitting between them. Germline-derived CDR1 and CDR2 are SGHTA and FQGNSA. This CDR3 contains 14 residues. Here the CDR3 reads CASSFGQSNYGYTF. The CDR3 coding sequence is TGTGCCAGCAGCTTTGGACAGAGCAACTATGGCTACACCTTC.

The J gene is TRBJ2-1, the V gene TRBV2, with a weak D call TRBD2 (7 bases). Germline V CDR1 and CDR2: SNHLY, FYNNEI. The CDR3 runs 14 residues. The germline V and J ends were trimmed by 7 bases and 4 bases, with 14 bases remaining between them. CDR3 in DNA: TGTGCCAGCAACGCGGGGGCATTATACAATGAGCAGTTCTTC. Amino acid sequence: CASNAGALYNEQFF.

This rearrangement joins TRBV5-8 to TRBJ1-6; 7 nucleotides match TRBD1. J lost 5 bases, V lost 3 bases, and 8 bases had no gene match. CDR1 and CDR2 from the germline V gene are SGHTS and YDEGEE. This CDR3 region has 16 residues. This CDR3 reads CASSYLRDRNNSPLHF. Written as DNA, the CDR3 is TGTGCCAGCAGCTACCTCCGGGACAGAAATAATTCACCCCTCCACTTT.

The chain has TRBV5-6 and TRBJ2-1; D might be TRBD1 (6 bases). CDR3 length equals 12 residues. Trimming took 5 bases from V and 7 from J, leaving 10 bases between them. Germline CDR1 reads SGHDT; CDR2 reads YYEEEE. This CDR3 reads CASRNQGNEQFF. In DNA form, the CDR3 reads TGTGCCAGCAGGAACCAGGGGAATGAGCAGTTCTTC.

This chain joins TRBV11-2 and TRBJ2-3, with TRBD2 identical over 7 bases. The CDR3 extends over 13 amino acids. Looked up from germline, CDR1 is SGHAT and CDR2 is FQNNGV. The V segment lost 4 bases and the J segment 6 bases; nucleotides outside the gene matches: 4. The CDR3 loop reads CASSSGGKDTQYF. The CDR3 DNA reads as TGTGCCAGCAGCTCCGGGGGGAAGGATACGCAGTATTTT. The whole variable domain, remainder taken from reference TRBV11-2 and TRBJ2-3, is EAGVAQSPRYKIIEKRQSVAFWCNPISGHATLYWYQQILGQGPKLLIQFQNNGVVDDSQLPKDRFSAERLKGVDSTLKIQPAKLEDSAVYLCASSSGGKDTQYFGPGTRLTVL.